This note documents a single T cell receptor (beta chain) sequence. This CDR3 has 16 residues. Germline trimming cut 2 bases from V and 9 bases from J; bases unmatched to any gene: 8. Germline CDR1 is LGHDT and CDR2 is YNNKEL (reference sequence). These data are taken from a study of blood T cell repertoires in COVID-19. The overall study: There were acute and convalescent COVID-19 samples, and they came from the United States, Italy and Spain. Sources were T cells, B-cell-depleted T cells, or PBMCs; the material itself was cDNA or gDNA.

Generated by immunoSEQ multiplex PCR, the TCRdb table keeps only in-frame clones and is missing some. The table shows roughly 140,000 clones, with 79% occurring only once. The rearrangement joins TRBV3-1 (or the pseudogene TRBV3-2) to TRBJ1-6, with TRBD1 identical over 9 bases. The specimen sequenced was peripheral blood. This sequence originates from a man in his fifties or sixties with active or convalescent COVID-19. In DNA form, the CDR3 reads TGTGCCAGCAGCCAAACCCCGGGACAGGGTGTTTCACCCCTCCACTTT. It codes for CASSQTPGQGVSPLHF.